The 13 T cell receptor beta chains listed next were all sequenced from one sample in a study of early T cells in non-severe SARS-CoV-2 infection. TCRdb reprocessed the 5' RACE reads with MiXCR, giving one entry per CDR3 protein. The table includes about 35,000 distinct CDR3 sequences, 5.8% detected once. The sequencing input was whole blood. The receptors were sampled from an adult who was a healthcare worker with PCR-confirmed SARS-CoV-2 infection or an uninfected control (not recorded which).

This clonotype was detected ten times or more. The chain has TRBV29-1 and TRBJ1-5; D not certain. CDR3 length equals 13 residues. Germline V lookup: CDR1 SQVTM, CDR2 ANQGSEA. The V end was cut by 4 bases, the J end by 1 base, with 8 bases between. CDR3 sequence: CSVGGLSNQPQHF. DNA for the CDR3: TGCAGCGTTGGAGGGTTAAGCAATCAGCCCCAGCATTTT.

This clonotype has at least ten counts. The V and J genes are TRBV20-1 and TRBJ2-1; the match to TRBD2 covers 10 bases. J gave up 4 bases and V 0 bases, and 6 bases lay outside the gene matches. Germline V lookup: CDR1 DFQATT, CDR2 SNEGSKA (reference sequence). The CDR3 is 16 amino acids. The CDR3 loop is CSARDWLAGAYNEQFF. As DNA, the CDR3 is TGCAGTGCTAGAGATTGGCTAGCGGGAGCTTACAATGAGCAGTTCTTC.

This clonotype was counted ten times or more. The chain joins TRBV5-6 to TRBJ1-2, with 9 bases lining up with TRBD1. Germline CDR1 is SGHDT and CDR2 is YYEEEE. The CDR3 spans 15 residues. With 0 bases clipped from V and 8 bases from J, the junction kept 8 bases outside the gene matches. CDR3 bases: TGTGCCAGCAGCTTGGTGACAGGGGGTCTAACCGGCTACACCTTC. Translation gives CASSLVTGGLTGYTF.

This clonotype showed up many times. V gene TRBV28 combines with J gene TRBJ2-3, with 12 nucleotides matching TRBD1. In germline, CDR1 is MDHEN, CDR2 SYDVKM. The CDR3 runs to 16 residues. The junction had 7 bases not matched to a gene; V was cut back by 5 bases and J by 4 bases. In DNA form, the CDR3 reads TGTGCCAGCAGTAGCCGGGACAGGGGGCTCTCAGATACGCAGTATTTT. Residues: CASSSRDRGLSDTQYF.

This clonotype has ten or more counts. This chain joins TRBV7-2 and TRBJ2-1; tentative D call: TRBD2 (5 bases). The germline V gene encodes CDR1 SGHTA and CDR2 FQGNSA. CDR3 size: 17 residues. Between the trimmed V and J ends, which lost 6 bases and 6 bases, there was a span of 24 bases. CDR3 DNA: TGTGCCAGCAGTCCTACACGGACTCCCACCACACCCAATGAGCAGTTCTTC. Translation: CASSPTRTPTTPNEQFF. The entire variable domain, with the rest obtained from reference TRBV7-2 and TRBJ2-1, is as follows: GAGVSQSPSNKVTEKGKDVELRCDPISGHTALYWYRQSLGQGLEFLIYFQGNSAPDKSGLPSDRFSAERTGGSVSTLTIQRTQQEDSAVYLCASSPTRTPTTPNEQFFGPGTRLTVL.

This clonotype was recorded many times. The chain combines TRBV5-5 with TRBJ2-7; D is perhaps TRBD1 (5 bases). There are 17 residues in the CDR3. Germline CDR1 reads SGHKS; CDR2 reads YYEKEE (reference sequence). Trimming shortened V by 4 bases and J by 1 base, and 21 bases separated the two germline ends. The CDR3 DNA follows: TGTGCCAGCAGCCGTCGACATTTGCAGGGTGGGTCCTACGAGCAGTACTTC. Amino acids: CASSRRHLQGGSYEQYF.

This clonotype has a count of ten or more. The chain uses TRBV5-6 and TRBJ2-5; 7 nucleotides match TRBD2. CDR1 SGHDT and CDR2 YYEEEE come from the germline V gene. This CDR3 has 14 residues. V trimming: 2 bases; J trimming: 5 bases; junction bases outside the gene matches: 6. CDR3 sequence: CASSFRGGLETQYF. In DNA form, the CDR3 reads TGTGCCAGCAGCTTCCGGGGAGGGTTGGAGACCCAGTACTTC.

This clonotype was seen many times. J is TRBJ2-7 and V is TRBV12-3 or TRBV12-4; D is possibly TRBD1 (6 bases). This CDR3 has 14 residues. The V end was cut by 6 bases, the J end by 3 bases, with 15 bases between. The CDR3 coding sequence is TGTGCCAGCAGCGGACCGGGACAAGTCTACGAGCAGTACTTC. Translation gives CASSGPGQVYEQYF.

This clonotype turned up a few times. V is TRBV20-1 and J is TRBJ1-5; D remains unclear. Deletions cut 3 bases from V and 7 bases from J, with 16 bases between. CDR1 is DFQATT, CDR2 SNEGSKA, per germline (reference sequence). The CDR3 covers 14 residues. CDR3 DNA: TGCAGTGCTAGCCTTCAGGACTGGGCCCAGCCCCAGCATTTT. Its translation is CSASLQDWAQPQHF.

This clonotype has only one observation. This may come from a read error, since a much larger clone is one base off. The chain couples TRBV11-2 to TRBJ2-3, with D unclear. CDR3 length: 15 residues. Germline V gene lookup returns CDR1 SGHAT and CDR2 FQNNGV. The V and J ends lost 0 bases and 2 bases respectively, with 9 bases between them. The CDR3 spells CASSLDSRNTDTQYF. DNA of the CDR3: TGTGCCAGCAGCTTAGATAGCAGAAACACAGATACGCAGTATTTT.

This clonotype was recorded many times. This chain uses TRBV7-9 with TRBJ2-7, with D maybe TRBD2 (5 bases). This CDR3 is 11 amino acids long. V lost 3 bases and J lost 5, with 5 bases in between. Germline V CDR1 and CDR2: SEHNR, FQNEAQ (reference sequence). This CDR3 is CASSFGDEQYF. Written as DNA, the CDR3 is TGTGCCAGCAGCTTCGGGGACGAGCAGTACTTC.

Many counts were recorded for this clonotype. The J gene is TRBJ2-1, the V gene TRBV7-8; 9 bases are a match to TRBD2. The J segment lost 5 bases and the V segment lost 1 base, leaving 6 bases of the junction unmatched. This CDR3 has 16 amino acids. CDR1 is SGHVS and CDR2 is FQNEAQ in the germline V gene. The CDR3 loop is CASSLGLVAGDNEQFF. Here the CDR3 DNA reads TGTGCCAGCAGCTTAGGGTTGGTAGCGGGAGACAATGAGCAGTTCTTC. Full variable domain (missing parts from reference TRBV7-8 and TRBJ2-1): GAGVSQSPRYKVAKRGQDVALRCDPISGHVSLFWYQQALGQGPEFLTYFQNEAQLDKSGLPSDRFFAERPEGSVSTLKIQRTQQEDSAVYLCASSLGLVAGDNEQFFGPGTRLTVL.

This clonotype was detected ten times or more. The rearrangement links TRBV5-1 to TRBJ1-6; 8 bases fit TRBD1. Germline lookup yields CDR1 SGHRS and CDR2 YFSETQ. There are 12 residues in the CDR3. V lost 2 bases and J lost 14; bases outside the gene matches: 3. The CDR3 DNA reads TGCGCCAGCAGCTTCGACAGGGGAGCCCTCCACTTT. Protein: CASSFDRGALHF.